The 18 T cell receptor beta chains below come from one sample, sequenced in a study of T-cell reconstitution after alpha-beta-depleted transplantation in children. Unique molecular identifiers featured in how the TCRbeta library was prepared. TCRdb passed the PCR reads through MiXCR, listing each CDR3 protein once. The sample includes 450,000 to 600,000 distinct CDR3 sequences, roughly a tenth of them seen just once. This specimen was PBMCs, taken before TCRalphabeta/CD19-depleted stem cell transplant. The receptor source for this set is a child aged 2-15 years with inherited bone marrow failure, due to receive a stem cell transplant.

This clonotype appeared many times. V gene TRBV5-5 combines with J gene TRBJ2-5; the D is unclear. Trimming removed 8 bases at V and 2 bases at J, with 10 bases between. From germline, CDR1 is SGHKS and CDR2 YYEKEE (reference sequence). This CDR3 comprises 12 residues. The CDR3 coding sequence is TGTGCCAGTCGACTGGGGCAAGAGACCCAGTACTTC. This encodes CASRLGQETQYF.

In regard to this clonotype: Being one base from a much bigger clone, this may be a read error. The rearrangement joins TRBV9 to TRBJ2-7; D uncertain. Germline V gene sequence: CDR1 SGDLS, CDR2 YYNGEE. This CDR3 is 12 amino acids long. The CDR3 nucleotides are TGTGCCAGCAGCGTCGGCCAGTCGCAACAGAACTTC. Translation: CASSVGQSQQNF. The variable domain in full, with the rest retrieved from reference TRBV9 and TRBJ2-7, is DSGVTQTPKHLITATGQRVTLRCSPRSGDLSVYWYQQSLDQGLQFLIQYYNGEERAKGNILERFSAQQFPDLHSELNLSSLELGDSALYFCASSVGQSQQNFGPGTRLTVT.

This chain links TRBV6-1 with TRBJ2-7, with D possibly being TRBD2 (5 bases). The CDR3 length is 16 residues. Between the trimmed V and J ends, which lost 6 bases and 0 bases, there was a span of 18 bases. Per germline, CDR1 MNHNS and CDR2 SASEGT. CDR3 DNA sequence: TGTGCCAGCAGCCCGCGACCCCTAGGGAGCTCCTACGAGCAGTACTTC. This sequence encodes CASSPRPLGSSYEQYF.

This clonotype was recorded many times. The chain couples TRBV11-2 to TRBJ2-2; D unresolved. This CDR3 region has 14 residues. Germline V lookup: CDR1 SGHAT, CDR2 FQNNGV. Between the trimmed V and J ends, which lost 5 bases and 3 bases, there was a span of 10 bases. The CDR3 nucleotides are TGTGCCAGCAGCCTCAACATTGACACCGGGGAGCTGTTTTTT. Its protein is CASSLNIDTGELFF. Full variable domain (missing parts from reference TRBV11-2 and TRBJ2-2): EAGVAQSPRYKIIEKRQSVAFWCNPISGHATLYWYQQILGQGPKLLIQFQNNGVVDDSQLPKDRFSAERLKGVDSTLKIQPAKLEDSAVYLCASSLNIDTGELFFGEGSRLTVL.

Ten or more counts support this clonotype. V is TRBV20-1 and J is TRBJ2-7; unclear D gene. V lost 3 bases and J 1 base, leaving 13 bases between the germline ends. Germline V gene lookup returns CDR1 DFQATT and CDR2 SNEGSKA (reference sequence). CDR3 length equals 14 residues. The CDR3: CSARSLPGSYEQYF. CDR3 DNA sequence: TGCAGTGCTAGGAGCCTACCAGGTTCCTACGAGCAGTACTTC.

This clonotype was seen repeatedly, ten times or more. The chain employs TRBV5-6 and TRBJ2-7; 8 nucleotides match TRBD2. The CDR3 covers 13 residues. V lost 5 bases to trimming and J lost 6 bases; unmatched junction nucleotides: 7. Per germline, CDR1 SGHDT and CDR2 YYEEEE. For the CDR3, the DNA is TGTGCCAGCAGTCCGGCGGGAGGATCCGAGCAGTACTTC. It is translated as CASSPAGGSEQYF.

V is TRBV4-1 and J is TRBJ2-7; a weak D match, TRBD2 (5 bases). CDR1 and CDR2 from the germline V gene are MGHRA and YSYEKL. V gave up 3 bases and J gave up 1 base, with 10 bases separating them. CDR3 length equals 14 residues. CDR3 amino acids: CASSQGWESYEQYF. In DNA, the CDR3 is TGCGCCAGCAGCCAGGGCTGGGAGTCCTACGAGCAGTACTTC.

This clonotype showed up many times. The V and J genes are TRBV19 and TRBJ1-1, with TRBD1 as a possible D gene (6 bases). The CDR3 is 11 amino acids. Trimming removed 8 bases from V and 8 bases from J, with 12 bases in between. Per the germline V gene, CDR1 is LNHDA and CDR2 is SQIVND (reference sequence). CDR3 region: CASLGTLEAFF. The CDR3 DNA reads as TGTGCCAGTCTTGGGACATTGGAAGCTTTCTTT. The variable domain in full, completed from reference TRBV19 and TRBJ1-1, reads DGGITQSPKYLFRKEGQNVTLSCEQNLNHDAMYWYRQDPGQGLRLIYYSQIVNDFQKGDIAEGYSVSREKKESFPLTVTSAQKNPTAFYLCASLGTLEAFFGQGTRLTVV.

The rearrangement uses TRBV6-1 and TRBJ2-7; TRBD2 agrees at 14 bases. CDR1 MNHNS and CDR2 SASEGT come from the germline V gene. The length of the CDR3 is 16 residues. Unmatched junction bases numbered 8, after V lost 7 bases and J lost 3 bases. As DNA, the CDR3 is TGTGCCAGCAAGGGACTAGCGGGAGATAGGATCTACGAGCAGTACTTC. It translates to CASKGLAGDRIYEQYF.

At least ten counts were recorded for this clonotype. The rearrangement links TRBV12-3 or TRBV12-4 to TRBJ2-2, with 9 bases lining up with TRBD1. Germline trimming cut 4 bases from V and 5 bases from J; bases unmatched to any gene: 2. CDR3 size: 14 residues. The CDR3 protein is CASSWTGETGELFF. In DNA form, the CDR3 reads TGTGCCAGCAGTTGGACAGGGGAAACCGGGGAGCTGTTTTTT.

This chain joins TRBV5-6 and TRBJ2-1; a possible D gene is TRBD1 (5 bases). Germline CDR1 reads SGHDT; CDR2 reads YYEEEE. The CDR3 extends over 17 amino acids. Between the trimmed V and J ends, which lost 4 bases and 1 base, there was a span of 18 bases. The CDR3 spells CASSNDRDHRSYNEQFF. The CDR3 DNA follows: TGTGCCAGCAGCAATGACAGAGACCATAGGTCCTACAATGAGCAGTTCTTC.

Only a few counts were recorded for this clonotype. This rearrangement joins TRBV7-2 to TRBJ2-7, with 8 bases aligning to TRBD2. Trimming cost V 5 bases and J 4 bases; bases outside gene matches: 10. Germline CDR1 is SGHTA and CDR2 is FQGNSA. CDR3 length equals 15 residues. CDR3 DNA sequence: TGTGCCAGCAGCCCCCCGGGGGGGGCCACATACGAGCAGTACTTC. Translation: CASSPPGGATYEQYF.

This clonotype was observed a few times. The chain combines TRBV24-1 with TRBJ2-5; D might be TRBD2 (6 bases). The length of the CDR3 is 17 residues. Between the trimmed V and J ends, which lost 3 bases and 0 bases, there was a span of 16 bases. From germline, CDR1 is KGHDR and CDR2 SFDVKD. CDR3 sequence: CATSDDPGVVDQETQYF. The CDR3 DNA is TGTGCCACCAGTGATGATCCGGGGGTAGTAGACCAAGAGACCCAGTACTTC.

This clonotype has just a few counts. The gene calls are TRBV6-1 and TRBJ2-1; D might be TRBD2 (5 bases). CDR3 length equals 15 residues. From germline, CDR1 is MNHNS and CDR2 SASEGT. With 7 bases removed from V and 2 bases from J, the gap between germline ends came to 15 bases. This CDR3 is CASKLDASPYNEQFF. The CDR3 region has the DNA TGTGCCAGCAAATTGGATGCTAGCCCCTACAATGAGCAGTTCTTC.

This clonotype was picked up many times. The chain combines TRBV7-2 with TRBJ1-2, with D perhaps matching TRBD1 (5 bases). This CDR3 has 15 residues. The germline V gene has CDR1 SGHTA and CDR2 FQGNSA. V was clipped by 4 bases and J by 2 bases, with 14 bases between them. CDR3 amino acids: CASSSRRVENYGYTF. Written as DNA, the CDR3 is TGTGCCAGCAGCTCGCGCAGGGTCGAAAACTATGGCTACACCTTC. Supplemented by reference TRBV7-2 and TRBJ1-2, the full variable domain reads GAGVSQSPSNKVTEKGKDVELRCDPISGHTALYWYRQSLGQGLEFLIYFQGNSAPDKSGLPSDRFSAERTGGSVSTLTIQRTQQEDSAVYLCASSSRRVENYGYTFGSGTRLTVV.

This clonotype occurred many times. The CDR3 nucleotides are TGCAGTGCTAGAGATTTTGCGGGACTAGCGTATAATGAGCAGTTCTTC. Translating gives CSARDFAGLAYNEQFF. The rearrangement uses TRBV20-1 and TRBJ2-1; 10 bases are a match to TRBD2. The CDR3 spans 16 residues. V shed 0 bases and J 7 bases; nucleotides not matched to a gene: 9. The V gene's germline CDR1 is DFQATT and CDR2 SNEGSKA (reference sequence).

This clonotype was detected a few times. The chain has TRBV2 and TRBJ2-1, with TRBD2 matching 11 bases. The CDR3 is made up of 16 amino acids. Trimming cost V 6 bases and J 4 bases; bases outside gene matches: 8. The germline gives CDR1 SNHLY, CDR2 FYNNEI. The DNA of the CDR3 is TGTGCCAGCAGAACCGGGACTAGCGGATATTACAATGAGCAGTTCTTC. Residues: CASRTGTSGYYNEQFF.

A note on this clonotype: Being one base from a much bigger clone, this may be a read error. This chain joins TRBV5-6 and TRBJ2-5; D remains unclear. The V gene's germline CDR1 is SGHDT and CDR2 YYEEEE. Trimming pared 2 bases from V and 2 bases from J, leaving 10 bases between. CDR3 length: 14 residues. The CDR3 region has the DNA TGTGCCAGCAGCTTCGGAACAGTGCAAGAGACCCAGTACTTC. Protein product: CASSFGTVQETQYF. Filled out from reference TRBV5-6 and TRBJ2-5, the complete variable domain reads DAGVTQSPTHLIKTRGQQVTLRCSPKSGHDTVSWYQQALGQGPQFIFQYYEEEERQRGNFPDRFSGHQFPNYSSELNVNALLLGDSALYLCASSFGTVQETQYFGPGTRLLVL.